A single sample gave rise to the 26 T cell receptor beta chains below, sequenced in a study of T-cell reconstitution after alpha-beta-depleted transplantation in children. The authors prepared the TCRbeta library with unique molecular identifiers. A single record per CDR3 protein comes from TCRdb applying MiXCR to the PCR reads. This table holds over 550,000 distinct CDR3 sequences, about 11% found once. This specimen consisted of PBMCs from the stem cell graft donor, obtained from the stem cell graft. The receptors here all came from a human donor who donated a stem cell graft to a child with acute myeloid leukemia.

This clonotype was counted a few times. V gene TRBV4-3 combines with J gene TRBJ2-5; 8 bases map to TRBD1. With 4 bases clipped from V and 4 bases from J, the junction kept 8 bases outside the gene matches. This CDR3 has 15 residues. Germline CDR1 and CDR2: LGHNA and YSLEER. The CDR3 DNA sequence: TGCGCCAGCAGCCTCTCGACAGGGGCGGGAGAGACCCAGTACTTC. This encodes CASSLSTGAGETQYF.

With regard to this clonotype: The junction shows a germline mismatch at one end, possibly a read error. This sequence joins TRBV6-5 and TRBJ2-7; the match to TRBD2 covers 8 bases. From germline, CDR1 is MNHEY and CDR2 SVGAGI. CDR3 length equals 15 residues. CDR3 region: CASSYSRGGKYEQYF. Written as DNA, the CDR3 is TGTGCCAGCAGCTACTCCCGGGGGGGCAAATACGAGCAGTACTTC.

The J gene is TRBJ2-5, the V gene TRBV14; TRBD2 agrees at 10 bases. Trimming cost V 1 base and J 5 bases; bases outside gene matches: 16. CDR1 and CDR2 from the germline V gene are SGHDN and FVKESK. CDR3 length equals 19 residues. CDR3 sequence: CASSQGVAGGLLRTETQYF. In nucleotides, the CDR3 is TGTGCCAGCAGCCAAGGGGTAGCGGGAGGACTGCTACGGACGGAGACCCAGTACTTC.

The gene calls are TRBV12-3 or TRBV12-4 and TRBJ2-1; D is possibly TRBD1 or TRBD2 (8 bases each). The CDR3 runs 15 residues. The V end was cut by 8 bases, the J end by 3 bases, with 17 bases between. The CDR3 DNA follows: TGTGCCAGCGTTCAGGGGGCGGGAGGCTACAATGAGCAGTTCTTC. It translates to CASVQGAGGYNEQFF.

This clonotype occurred a few times. The chain joins TRBV2 to TRBJ2-7, with 9 positions matching TRBD2. CDR3 length: 18 residues. Germline-derived CDR1 and CDR2 are SNHLY and FYNNEI. The V segment lost 4 bases and the J segment 0 bases; nucleotides outside the gene matches: 13. The chain's CDR3 is CASSGGLAGPGISYEQYF. The CDR3 DNA sequence: TGTGCCAGCAGTGGTGGGCTAGCGGGACCTGGGATCTCCTACGAGCAGTACTTC. Full variable domain (remainder filled in from reference TRBV2 and TRBJ2-7): EPEVTQTPSHQVTQMGQEVILRCVPISNHLYFYWYRQILGQKVEFLVSFYNNEISEKSEIFDDQFSVERPDGSNFTLKIRSTKLEDSAMYFCASSGGLAGPGISYEQYFGPGTRLTVT.

This clonotype has a count of ten or more. V gene TRBV4-3 combines with J gene TRBJ2-4; the D is unclear. The CDR3 has 13 amino acids. V was shortened by 2 bases and J by 3 bases, with 5 bases between the two germline ends. The germline CDR1 and CDR2 sequences are LGHNA and YSLEER. The CDR3 loop is CASSQNDKNIQYF. CDR3 DNA sequence: TGCGCCAGCAGCCAAAACGACAAAAACATTCAGTACTTC.

In its sample, this clonotype was seen a few times. CDR3: CASSYRTAGDSPLHF. The CDR3 nucleotides read TGTGCCAGCAGTTACCGGACAGCCGGGGATTCACCCCTCCACTTT. This chain links TRBV6-2 or TRBV6-3 with TRBJ1-6, with D perhaps TRBD1 (6 bases). The CDR3 runs 15 residues. From germline, CDR1 is MNHEY and CDR2 SVGEGT. Deletions cut 2 bases from V and 8 bases from J, with 13 bases between.

The chain carries TRBV30 and TRBJ1-1, with D unresolved. V lost 3 bases and J 3 bases, leaving 5 bases between the germline ends. CDR3 length equals 11 residues. Germline-derived CDR1 and CDR2 are GTSNPN and SVGIG (reference sequence). Here the CDR3 reads CAWSWDTEAFF. The CDR3 DNA sequence: TGTGCCTGGAGCTGGGACACTGAAGCTTTCTTT.

The genes are TRBV20-1 and TRBJ2-1; TRBD2 matches at 7 bases. This CDR3 has 14 residues. The V segment lost 1 base and the J segment 7 bases; nucleotides outside the gene matches: 7. CDR1 DFQATT and CDR2 SNEGSKA come from the germline V gene (reference sequence). DNA of the CDR3: TGCAGTGCTAGAGTCTGGACTAGGCAGAATGAGCAGTTCTTC. It encodes CSARVWTRQNEQFF.

This clonotype turned up a few times. The gene calls are TRBV24-1 and TRBJ1-2; 7 bases agree with TRBD1. The germline V gene has CDR1 KGHDR and CDR2 SFDVKD. The CDR3 sequence is 14 residues long. V dropped 4 bases and J dropped 4; count of bases not matched to a gene: 5. CDR3 in amino acids: CATSDRDRTYGYTF. The CDR3 coding sequence is TGTGCCACCAGTGACAGGGACAGAACCTATGGCTACACCTTC.

The table lists this clonotype with many counts. The chain employs TRBV4-3 and TRBJ2-1; D tentatively fits TRBD1 or TRBD2 (5 bases each). V was pared by 2 bases and J by 7 bases, with 15 bases between. The germline gives CDR1 LGHNA, CDR2 YSLEER. This CDR3 comprises 15 residues. The CDR3 sequence is CASSQSRGWDNEQFF. The CDR3 DNA reads as TGCGCCAGCAGCCAATCACGGGGCTGGGATAATGAGCAGTTCTTC.

The gene calls are TRBV29-1 and TRBJ1-2, with no clear D. V dropped 5 bases and J dropped 0 bases, with 10 bases sitting between them. CDR1 SQVTM and CDR2 ANQGSEA come from the germline V gene. This CDR3 is built from 13 residues. The CDR3 DNA reads TGCAGCGTTACCGTGGACCCTAACTATGGCTACACCTTC. Translating it yields CSVTVDPNYGYTF.

V is TRBV5-1 and J is TRBJ2-7; 11 nucleotides agree with TRBD2. J gave up 7 bases and V 0 bases, and 6 bases lay outside the gene matches. The CDR3 extends over 15 amino acids. Germline V lookup: CDR1 SGHRS, CDR2 YFSETQ. The CDR3: CASSLGLAGPGEQYF. CDR3 nucleotides: TGCGCCAGCAGCTTGGGACTAGCGGGGCCTGGGGAGCAGTACTTC.

There are a few counts of this clonotype. The chain couples TRBV12-3 or TRBV12-4 to TRBJ2-5; 10 nucleotides align to TRBD1. This CDR3 comprises 16 residues. V was clipped by 3 bases and J by 2 bases; unmatched bases: 6. CDR3 amino acids: CASSFGDRGFQETQYF. The CDR3 DNA follows: TGTGCCAGCAGTTTCGGGGACAGGGGTTTTCAAGAGACCCAGTACTTC.

The rearrangement joins TRBV7-9 to TRBJ2-7; D not certain. Germline V gene sequence: CDR1 SEHNR, CDR2 FQNEAQ (reference sequence). Trimming stripped 5 bases from V and 3 bases from J, with 11 bases between. The CDR3 has 13 residues. For the CDR3, the DNA is TGTGCCAGCAGCCCACATTGGAGCTACGAGCAGTACTTC. It translates to CASSPHWSYEQYF.

The chain links TRBV9 to TRBJ1-4; D remains unclear. This CDR3 has 14 residues. The V end lost 4 bases, the J end lost 7 bases, and 14 bases lay between the germline ends. The germline CDR1 and CDR2 sequences are SGDLS and YYNGEE. CDR3 region: CASSPGWSAEKLFF. The CDR3 DNA follows: TGTGCCAGCAGCCCGGGTTGGTCAGCTGAAAAACTGTTTTTT.

There are a few counts of this clonotype. The chain is built from TRBV20-1 and TRBJ2-7; 10 bases map to TRBD2. Trimming removed 0 bases from V and 3 bases from J; junction bases left unmatched: 8. Germline values: CDR1 DFQATT, CDR2 SNEGSKA (reference sequence). The CDR3 spans 16 residues. This chain's CDR3 is CSARDFLAGDLYEQYF. CDR3 DNA: TGCAGTGCTAGAGATTTCCTAGCGGGGGATCTCTACGAGCAGTACTTC.

This sequence joins TRBV12-5 and TRBJ1-1; D remains unclear. Trimming shortened V by 3 bases and J by 4 bases, and 15 bases separated the two germline ends. This CDR3 is built from 15 residues. Germline V gene data show CDR1 as LGHNT and CDR2 as FRNRAP. Written as DNA, the CDR3 is TGTGCTAGTGGTTTCCCATCGGGTGGAGGCACTGAAGCTTTCTTT. Translation gives CASGFPSGGGTEAFF.

V gene TRBV5-1 combines with J gene TRBJ2-5; D is unclear. This CDR3 spans 14 amino acids. Trimming shortened V by 0 bases and J by 1 base, and 7 bases separated the two germline ends. Germline CDR1 reads SGHRS; CDR2 reads YFSETQ. Here the CDR3 DNA reads TGCGCCAGCAGCTTGGTGGGTGCCCAAGAGACCCAGTACTTC. This codes for CASSLVGAQETQYF.

This clonotype was recorded many times. This chain uses TRBV15 with TRBJ1-5; a weak D match, TRBD1 (5 bases). Germline V CDR1 and CDR2: LNHNV, YYDKDF (reference sequence). The CDR3 is made up of 13 amino acids. V lost 0 bases to trimming and J lost 8 bases, with 8 bases between them. CDR3 sequence: CATSREGDKPQHF. CDR3 in DNA: TGTGCCACCAGCAGAGAAGGGGATAAGCCCCAGCATTTT.

This chain uses TRBV23-1 with TRBJ2-7, with 10 bases identical to TRBD2. TRBV23-1 is an open reading frame, and its role is uncertain. V gave up 4 bases and J gave up 6 bases; unmatched junction bases: 6. This CDR3 is 14 amino acids long. CDR3 nucleotides: TGCGCCAGCAGTCGGTCGCTAGCGGGAGCCGAGCAGTACTTC. Translating gives CASSRSLAGAEQYF.

In this sample, this clonotype turned up once. The V call is TRBV5-1, the J call TRBJ2-1, with 8 bases fitting TRBD2. CDR1 and CDR2 (germline): SGHRS, YFSETQ. This CDR3 contains 16 residues. Trimming at V came to 0 bases and at J to 7 bases, leaving 9 bases not matched to a gene. As DNA, the CDR3 is TGCGCCAGCAGCTTGGGTCTTAGCGGGAAGGGAAATGAGCAGTTCTTC. It encodes CASSLGLSGKGNEQFF.

This clonotype was seen at least ten times. V is TRBV7-2 and J is TRBJ2-1; D is uncertain. Germline CDR1 and CDR2: SGHTA and FQGNSA. Trimming shortened V by 2 bases and J by 5 bases, and 10 bases separated the two germline ends. CDR3 length: 14 amino acids. CDR3: CASSLFGPNNEQFF. The CDR3 coding sequence is TGTGCCAGCAGCTTATTCGGGCCAAACAATGAGCAGTTCTTC. The whole variable domain, remainder taken from reference TRBV7-2 and TRBJ2-1, is GAGVSQSPSNKVTEKGKDVELRCDPISGHTALYWYRQSLGQGLEFLIYFQGNSAPDKSGLPSDRFSAERTGGSVSTLTIQRTQQEDSAVYLCASSLFGPNNEQFFGPGTRLTVL.

This clonotype was found a few times. This chain uses TRBV29-1 with TRBJ2-5; 14 bases line up with TRBD2. From germline, CDR1 is SQVTM and CDR2 ANQGSEA. V dropped 4 bases and J dropped 7; count of bases not matched to a gene: 14. CDR3 length equals 17 residues. In DNA, the CDR3 is TGCAGCGTTGCCCAGGGACTAGCGGGAGAGGGGGGGTGGACCCAGTACTTC. This gives the protein CSVAQGLAGEGGWTQYF.

This clonotype appeared a few times. V usage is TRBV7-3 and J usage is TRBJ2-1; D uncertain. This CDR3 comprises 14 residues. The V and J ends lost 2 bases and 9 bases respectively, with 14 bases between them. Per germline, CDR1 SGHTA and CDR2 FQGTGA. The CDR3 DNA follows: TGTGCCAGCAGCTTAGCCTTGGCTTCACCTGAGCAGTTCTTC. It yields the protein CASSLALASPEQFF.

This clonotype was picked up many times. The chain uses TRBV5-6 and TRBJ2-7, with D perhaps matching TRBD2 (5 bases). Trimming shortened V by 2 bases and J by 6 bases, and 18 bases separated the two germline ends. Germline assignment: CDR1 SGHDT and CDR2 YYEEEE. This CDR3 comprises 15 residues. This CDR3 is CASSLGAGGSREQYF. The CDR3 DNA follows: TGTGCCAGCAGCTTAGGTGCGGGCGGGTCCCGCGAGCAGTACTTC.